This TCR beta chain was observed in a study of blood T cells in healthy people across ages. Overall study context: Per every two T cells, about one barcoded beta molecule was captured by template switching.

The CDR3 is 14 residues long. Germline CDR1 SGHAT, CDR2 FQNNGV. The V and J ends lost 2 bases and 5 bases respectively, with 13 bases between them. A sample-barcoded 5' primer and a J-beta primer mix were used in a second PCR of about 7 to 12 cycles. TCRdb processed the 5' RACE reads anew with MiXCR; each CDR3 protein has one entry. The sample lists about 1,800,000 distinct CDR3 sequences; approximately 30% were seen once. This clonotype was detected ten times or more. The source of this sequence is a woman in her 30s in good health. The rearrangement links TRBV11-2 to TRBJ2-7; TRBD2 is a possible D gene (6 bases). Source material: blood. The CDR3: CASSLWAGLDEQYF. In DNA, the CDR3 is TGTGCCAGCAGCTTATGGGCGGGGTTGGACGAGCAGTACTTC.